This T cell receptor beta chain was profiled in a study of identical twins. Overall study findings and caveats: Alpha sequences out of frame and shared by twins had excess low generation probability. Findings depended on cross-sectional statistics rather than tracking the same donors. The abundant beta clonotypes from cord blood had fewer insertions, and memory repertoires had none of this.

cDNA carried unique molecular identifiers, and a universal primer site was added by template switching. Each CDR3 protein gets one entry after TCRdb re-called the 5' RACE reads with MiXCR. The table records over 200,000 distinct CDR3 sequences, less than 9.5% of them present only once. The germline V gene encodes CDR1 MNHEY and CDR2 SMNVEV (reference sequence). The CDR3 sequence is 15 residues long. V lost 2 bases to trimming and J lost 0 bases, with 10 bases between them. This clonotype showed up just a few times. The target antigen is unknown. The specimen sequenced was memory (CD45RO+) T cells sorted from blood. The chain recombines TRBV27 with TRBJ1-1, with a possible D match to TRBD1 (6 bases). The source is a woman aged 18-29 years in good health. CDR3 residues: CASSLRGVMNTEAFF. CDR3 nucleotide sequence: TGTGCCAGCAGTTTAAGGGGGGTCATGAACACTGAAGCTTTCTTT.